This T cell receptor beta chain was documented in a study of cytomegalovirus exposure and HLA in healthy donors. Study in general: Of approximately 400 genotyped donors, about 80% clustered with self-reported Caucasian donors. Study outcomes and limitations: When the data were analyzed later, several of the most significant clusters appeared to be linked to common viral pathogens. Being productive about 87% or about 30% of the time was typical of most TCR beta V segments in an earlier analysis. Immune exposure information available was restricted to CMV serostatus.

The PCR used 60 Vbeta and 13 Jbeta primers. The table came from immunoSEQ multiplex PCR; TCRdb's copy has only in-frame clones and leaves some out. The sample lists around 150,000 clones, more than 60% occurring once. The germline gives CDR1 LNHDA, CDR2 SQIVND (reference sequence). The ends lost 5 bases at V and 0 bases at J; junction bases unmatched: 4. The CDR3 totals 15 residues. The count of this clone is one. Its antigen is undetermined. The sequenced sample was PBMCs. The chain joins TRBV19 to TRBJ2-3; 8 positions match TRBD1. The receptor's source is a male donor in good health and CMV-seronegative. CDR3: CASSFRGLSTDTQYF. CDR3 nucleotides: TGTGCCAGTAGTTTCAGGGGGCTCAGCACAGATACGCAGTATTTT.